The present entry profiles one T cell receptor (beta chain) with its context. Antigen: not known. This could be a read error, since a much larger clone is one nucleotide away. TCR beta cDNA libraries included unique molecular identifiers. Yield was around 500,000 cDNA molecules from roughly 0.93 to 9.6 million T cells. Each CDR3 protein gets one entry after TCRdb re-called the PCR reads with MiXCR. Among about 160,000 distinct CDR3 sequences listed, around 36% were seen once. The sample is drawn from a study of post-analysis software for immune sequencing data. The overall study: Relapsing-remitting, secondary progressive and progressive-relapsing forms of multiple sclerosis all featured among disease courses. Study observations and caveats: The study found significantly lower normalized Chao1 diversity in multiple sclerosis patients than in controls.

The receptor's source is a girl aged 10-17 years with multiple sclerosis. Sequencing used blood, obtained after autologous hematopoietic stem cell transplantation.

The CDR3 here is CAISELIRQGSSGTNVLTF. The CDR3 DNA follows: TGTGCCATCAGTGAGCTAATAAGACAGGGGTCCTCTGGGACCAACGTCCTGACTTTC. The chain joins TRBV10-3 to TRBJ2-6, with 8 bases aligning to TRBD1. The germline gives CDR1 ENHRY, CDR2 SYGVKD. CDR3 size: 19 residues.